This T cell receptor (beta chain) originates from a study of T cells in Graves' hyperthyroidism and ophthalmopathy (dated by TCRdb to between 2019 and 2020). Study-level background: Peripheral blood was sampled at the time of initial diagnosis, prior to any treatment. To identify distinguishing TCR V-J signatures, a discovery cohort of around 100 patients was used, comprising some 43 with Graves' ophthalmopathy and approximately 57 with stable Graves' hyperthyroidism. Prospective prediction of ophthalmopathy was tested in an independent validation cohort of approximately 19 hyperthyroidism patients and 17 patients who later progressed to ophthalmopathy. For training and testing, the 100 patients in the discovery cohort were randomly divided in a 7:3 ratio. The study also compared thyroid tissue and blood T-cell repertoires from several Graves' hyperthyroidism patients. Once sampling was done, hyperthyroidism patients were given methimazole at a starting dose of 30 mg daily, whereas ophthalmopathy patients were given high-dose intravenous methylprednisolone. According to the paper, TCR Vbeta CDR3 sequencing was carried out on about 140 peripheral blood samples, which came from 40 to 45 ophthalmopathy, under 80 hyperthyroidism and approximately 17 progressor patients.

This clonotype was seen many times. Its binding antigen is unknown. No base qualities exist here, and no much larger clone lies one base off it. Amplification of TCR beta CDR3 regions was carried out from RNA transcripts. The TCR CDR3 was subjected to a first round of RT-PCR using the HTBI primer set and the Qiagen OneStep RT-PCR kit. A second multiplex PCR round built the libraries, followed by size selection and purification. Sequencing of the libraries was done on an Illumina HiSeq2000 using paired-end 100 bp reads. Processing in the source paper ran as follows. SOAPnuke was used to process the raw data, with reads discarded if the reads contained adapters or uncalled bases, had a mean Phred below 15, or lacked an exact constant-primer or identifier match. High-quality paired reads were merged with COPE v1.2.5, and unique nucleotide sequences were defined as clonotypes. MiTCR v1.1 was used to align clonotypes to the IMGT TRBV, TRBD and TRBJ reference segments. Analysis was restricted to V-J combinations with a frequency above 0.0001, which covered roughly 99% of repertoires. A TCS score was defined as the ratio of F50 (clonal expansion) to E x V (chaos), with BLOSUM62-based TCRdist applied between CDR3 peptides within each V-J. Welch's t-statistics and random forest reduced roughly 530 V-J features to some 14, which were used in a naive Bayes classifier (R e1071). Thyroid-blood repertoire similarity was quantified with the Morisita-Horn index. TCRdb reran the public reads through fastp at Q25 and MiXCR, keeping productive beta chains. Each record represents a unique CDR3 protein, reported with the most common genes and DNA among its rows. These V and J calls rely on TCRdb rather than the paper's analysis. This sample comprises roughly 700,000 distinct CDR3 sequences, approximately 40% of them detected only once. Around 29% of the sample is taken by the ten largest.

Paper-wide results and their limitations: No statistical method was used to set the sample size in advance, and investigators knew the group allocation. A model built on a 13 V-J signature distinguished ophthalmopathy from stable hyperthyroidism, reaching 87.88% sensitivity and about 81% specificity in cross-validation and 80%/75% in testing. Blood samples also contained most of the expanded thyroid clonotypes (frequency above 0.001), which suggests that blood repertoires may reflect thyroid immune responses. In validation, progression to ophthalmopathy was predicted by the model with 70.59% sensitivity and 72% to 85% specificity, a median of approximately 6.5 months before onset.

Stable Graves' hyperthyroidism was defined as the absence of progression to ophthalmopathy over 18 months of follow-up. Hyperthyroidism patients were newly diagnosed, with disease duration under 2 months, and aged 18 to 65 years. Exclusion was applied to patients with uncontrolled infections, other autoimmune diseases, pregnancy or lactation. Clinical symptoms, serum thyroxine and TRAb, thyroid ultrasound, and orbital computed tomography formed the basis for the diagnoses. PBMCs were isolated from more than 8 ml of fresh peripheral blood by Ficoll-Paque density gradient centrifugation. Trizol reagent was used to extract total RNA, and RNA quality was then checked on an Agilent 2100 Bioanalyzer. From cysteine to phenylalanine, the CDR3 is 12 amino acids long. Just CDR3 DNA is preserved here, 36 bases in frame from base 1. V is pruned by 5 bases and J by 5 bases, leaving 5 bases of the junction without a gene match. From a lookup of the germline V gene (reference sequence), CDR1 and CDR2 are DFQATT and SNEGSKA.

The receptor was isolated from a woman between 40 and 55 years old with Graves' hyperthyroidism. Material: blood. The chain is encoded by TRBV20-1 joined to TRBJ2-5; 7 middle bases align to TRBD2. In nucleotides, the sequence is TGCAGTGCTGGGGGGGAACGGGAGACCCAGTACTTC. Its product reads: CSAGGERETQYF.